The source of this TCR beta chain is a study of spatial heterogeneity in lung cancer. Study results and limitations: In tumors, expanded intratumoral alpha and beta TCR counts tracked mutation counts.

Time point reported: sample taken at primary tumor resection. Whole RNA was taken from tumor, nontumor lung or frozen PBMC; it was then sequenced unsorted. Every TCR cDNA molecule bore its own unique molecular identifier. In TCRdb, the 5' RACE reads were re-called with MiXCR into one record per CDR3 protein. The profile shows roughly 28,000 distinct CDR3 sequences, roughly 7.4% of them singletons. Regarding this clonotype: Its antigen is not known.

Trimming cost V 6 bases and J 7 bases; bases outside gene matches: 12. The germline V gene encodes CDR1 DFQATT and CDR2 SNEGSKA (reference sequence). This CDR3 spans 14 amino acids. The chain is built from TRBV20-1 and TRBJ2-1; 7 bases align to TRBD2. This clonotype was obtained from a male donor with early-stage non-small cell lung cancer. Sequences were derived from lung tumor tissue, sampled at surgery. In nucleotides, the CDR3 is TGCAGTGCCGTCGACAGCGGGGTGTTTAATGAGCAGTTCTTC. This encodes CSAVDSGVFNEQFF.